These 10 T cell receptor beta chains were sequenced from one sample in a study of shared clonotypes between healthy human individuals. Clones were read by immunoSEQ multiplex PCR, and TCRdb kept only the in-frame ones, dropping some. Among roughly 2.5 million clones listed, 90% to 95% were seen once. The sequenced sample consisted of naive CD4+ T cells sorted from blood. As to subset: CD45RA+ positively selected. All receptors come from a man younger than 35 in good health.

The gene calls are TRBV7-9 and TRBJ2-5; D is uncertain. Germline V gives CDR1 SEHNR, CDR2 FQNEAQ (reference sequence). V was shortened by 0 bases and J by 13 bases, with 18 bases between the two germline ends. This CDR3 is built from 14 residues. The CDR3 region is CASSLAGGRAASYF. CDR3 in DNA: TGTGCCAGCAGCTTAGCAGGCGGAAGGGCAGCCTCGTACTTC. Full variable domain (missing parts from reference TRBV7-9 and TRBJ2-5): DTGVSQNPRHKITKRGQNVTFRCDPISEHNRLYWYRQTLGQGPEFLTYFQNEAQLEKSRLLSDRFSAERPKGSFSTLEIQRTEQGDSAMYLCASSLAGGRAASYFGPGTRLLVL.

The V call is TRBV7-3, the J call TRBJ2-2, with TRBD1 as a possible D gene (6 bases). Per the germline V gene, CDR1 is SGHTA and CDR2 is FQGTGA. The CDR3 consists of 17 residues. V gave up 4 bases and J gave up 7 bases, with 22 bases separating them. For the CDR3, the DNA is TGTGCCAGCAGCTCGGCAGCCGGACAGACCCACGGCGGGGAGCTGTTTTTT. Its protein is CASSSAAGQTHGGELFF.

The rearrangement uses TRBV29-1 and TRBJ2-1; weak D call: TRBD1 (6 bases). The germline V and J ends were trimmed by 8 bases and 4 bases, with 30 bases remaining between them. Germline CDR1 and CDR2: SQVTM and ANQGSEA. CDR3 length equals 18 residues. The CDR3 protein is CSSELGVQGTGAYNEQFF. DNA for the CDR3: TGCAGCTCTGAGCTTGGGGTACAGGGAACTGGGGCTTACAATGAGCAGTTCTTC.

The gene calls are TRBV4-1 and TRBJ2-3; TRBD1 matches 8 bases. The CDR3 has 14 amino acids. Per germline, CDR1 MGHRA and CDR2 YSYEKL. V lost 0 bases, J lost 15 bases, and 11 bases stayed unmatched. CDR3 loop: CASSQDQGNRGYYF. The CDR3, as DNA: TGCGCCAGCAGCCAAGATCAAGGGAACAGGGGGTATTATTTT.

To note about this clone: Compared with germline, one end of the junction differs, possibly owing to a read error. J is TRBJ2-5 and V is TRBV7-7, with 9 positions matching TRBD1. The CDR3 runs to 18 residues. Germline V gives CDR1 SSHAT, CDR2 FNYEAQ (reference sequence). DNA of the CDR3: TGTGCTAGCAGCCTGAGGGCCCCACGGACAGGGGCGGTGGAGACCCAGTACTTC. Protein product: CASSLRAPRTGAVETQYF.

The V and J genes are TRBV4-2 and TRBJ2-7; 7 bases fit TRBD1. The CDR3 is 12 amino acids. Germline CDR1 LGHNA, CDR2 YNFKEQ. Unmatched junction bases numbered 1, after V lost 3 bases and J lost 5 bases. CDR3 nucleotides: TGTGCCAGCAGCCAGGGGACAGACGAGCAGTACTTC. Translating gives CASSQGTDEQYF.

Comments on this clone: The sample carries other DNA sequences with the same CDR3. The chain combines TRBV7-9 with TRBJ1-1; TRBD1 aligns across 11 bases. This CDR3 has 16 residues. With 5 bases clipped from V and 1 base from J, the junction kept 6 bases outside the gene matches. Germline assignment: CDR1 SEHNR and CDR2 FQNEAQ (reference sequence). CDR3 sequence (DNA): TGTGCCAGCAGCCCTTGGACAGGGGGCGCGAACACTGAAGCTTTCTTT. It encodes CASSPWTGGANTEAFF.

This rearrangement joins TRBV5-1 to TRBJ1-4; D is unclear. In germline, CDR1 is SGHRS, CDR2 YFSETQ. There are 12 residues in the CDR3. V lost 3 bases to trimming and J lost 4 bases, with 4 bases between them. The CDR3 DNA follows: TGCGCCAGCAGCTCCGGTAATGAAAAACTGTTTTTT. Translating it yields CASSSGNEKLFF.

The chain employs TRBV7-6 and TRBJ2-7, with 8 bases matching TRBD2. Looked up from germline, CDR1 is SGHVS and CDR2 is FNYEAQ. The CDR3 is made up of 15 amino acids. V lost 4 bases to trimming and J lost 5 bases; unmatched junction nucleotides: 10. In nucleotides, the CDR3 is TGTGCCAGCAGCTCGAAGCGGGGGCGGTCTAACGAGCAGTACTTC. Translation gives CASSSKRGRSNEQYF.

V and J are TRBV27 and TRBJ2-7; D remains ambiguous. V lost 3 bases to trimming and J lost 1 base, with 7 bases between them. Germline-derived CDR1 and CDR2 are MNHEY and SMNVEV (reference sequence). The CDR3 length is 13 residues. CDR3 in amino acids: CASSLEQSYEQYF. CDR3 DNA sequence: TGTGCCAGCAGTTTGGAACAGTCCTACGAGCAGTACTTC.